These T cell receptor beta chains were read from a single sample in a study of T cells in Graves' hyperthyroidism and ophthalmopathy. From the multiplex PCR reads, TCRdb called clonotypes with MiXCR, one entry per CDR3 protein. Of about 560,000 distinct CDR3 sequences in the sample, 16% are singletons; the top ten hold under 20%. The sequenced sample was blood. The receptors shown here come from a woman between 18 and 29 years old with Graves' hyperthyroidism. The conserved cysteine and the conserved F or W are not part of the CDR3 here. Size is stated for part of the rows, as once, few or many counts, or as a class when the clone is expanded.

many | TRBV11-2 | ASSPRVAQETQY
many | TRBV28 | ASSPQLRDILSYNSPLH
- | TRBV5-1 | ASSLSGPPHEQY
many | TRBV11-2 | ASSLTGNSYEQY
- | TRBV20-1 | SATGQKNTEAF
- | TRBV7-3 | ASSLSGGGDEQF
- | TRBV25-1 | ASSPLGVVNEQF
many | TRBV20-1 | SAPPWDRVVNTEAF
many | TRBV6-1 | ASSEALAGGPSTDTQY
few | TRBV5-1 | ASSLAPNPYEQY
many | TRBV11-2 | ASSLNAILHNSPLH
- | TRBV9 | ASSVAGEFTGELF
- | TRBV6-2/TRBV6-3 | ASSPLQGYSNQPQH
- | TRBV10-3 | AISESTGGYNEQF
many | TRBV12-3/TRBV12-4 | ASSLNLAEAF
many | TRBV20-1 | SARGGTGSLYEQY
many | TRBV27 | ASSRAGGSFSEYT
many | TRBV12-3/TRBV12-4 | ASSTGQGVGYGYT
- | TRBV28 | ASNHGSGNTIY
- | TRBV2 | ASSERQGAGELF
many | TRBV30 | AWSNGEAF
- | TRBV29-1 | SARAVGRDPDTQY
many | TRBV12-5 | ASGLPSKGETQY
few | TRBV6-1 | ASILDRDSNQPQH
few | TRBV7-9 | ASSSGLAQSDTQY
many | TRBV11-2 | ASSLSSSSPHATQY